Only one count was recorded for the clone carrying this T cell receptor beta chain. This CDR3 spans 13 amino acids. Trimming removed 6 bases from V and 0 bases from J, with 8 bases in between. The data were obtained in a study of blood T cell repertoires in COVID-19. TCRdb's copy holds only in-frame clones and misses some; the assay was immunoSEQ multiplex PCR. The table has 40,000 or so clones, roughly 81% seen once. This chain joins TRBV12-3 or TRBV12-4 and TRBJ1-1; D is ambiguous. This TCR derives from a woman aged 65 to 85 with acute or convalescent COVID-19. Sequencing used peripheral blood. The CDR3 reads CASSPTVNTEAFF. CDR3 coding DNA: TGTGCCAGCAGCCCTACAGTGAACACTGAAGCTTTCTTT.